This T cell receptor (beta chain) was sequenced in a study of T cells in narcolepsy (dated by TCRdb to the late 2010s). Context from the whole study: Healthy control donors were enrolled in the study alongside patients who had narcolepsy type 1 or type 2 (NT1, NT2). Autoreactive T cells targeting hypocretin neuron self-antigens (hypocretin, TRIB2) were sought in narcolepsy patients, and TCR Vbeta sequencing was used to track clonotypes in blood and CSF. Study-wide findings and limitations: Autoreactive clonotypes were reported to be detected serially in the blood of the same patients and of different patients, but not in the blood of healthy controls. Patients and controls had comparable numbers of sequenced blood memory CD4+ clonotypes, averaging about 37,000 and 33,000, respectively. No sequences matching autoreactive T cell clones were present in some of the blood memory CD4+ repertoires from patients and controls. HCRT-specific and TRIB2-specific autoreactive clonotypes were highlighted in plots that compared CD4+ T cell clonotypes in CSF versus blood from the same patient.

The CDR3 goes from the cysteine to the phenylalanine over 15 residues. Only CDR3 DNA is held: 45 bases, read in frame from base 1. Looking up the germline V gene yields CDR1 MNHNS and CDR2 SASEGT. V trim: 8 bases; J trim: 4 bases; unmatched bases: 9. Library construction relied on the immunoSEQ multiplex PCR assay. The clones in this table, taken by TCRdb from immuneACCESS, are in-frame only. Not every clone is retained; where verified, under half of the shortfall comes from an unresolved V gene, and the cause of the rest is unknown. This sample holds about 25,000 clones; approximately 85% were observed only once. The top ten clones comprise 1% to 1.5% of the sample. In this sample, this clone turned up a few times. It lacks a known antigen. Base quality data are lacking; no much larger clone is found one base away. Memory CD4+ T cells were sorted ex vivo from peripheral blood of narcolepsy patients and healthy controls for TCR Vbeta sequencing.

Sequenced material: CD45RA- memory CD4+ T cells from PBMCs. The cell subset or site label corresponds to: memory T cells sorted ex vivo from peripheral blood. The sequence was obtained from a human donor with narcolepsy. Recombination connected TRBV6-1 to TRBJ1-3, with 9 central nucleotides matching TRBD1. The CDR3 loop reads CASEANRGLGNTIYF. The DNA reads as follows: TGTGCCAGCGAAGCGAACAGGGGGCTCGGAAACACCATATATTTT.